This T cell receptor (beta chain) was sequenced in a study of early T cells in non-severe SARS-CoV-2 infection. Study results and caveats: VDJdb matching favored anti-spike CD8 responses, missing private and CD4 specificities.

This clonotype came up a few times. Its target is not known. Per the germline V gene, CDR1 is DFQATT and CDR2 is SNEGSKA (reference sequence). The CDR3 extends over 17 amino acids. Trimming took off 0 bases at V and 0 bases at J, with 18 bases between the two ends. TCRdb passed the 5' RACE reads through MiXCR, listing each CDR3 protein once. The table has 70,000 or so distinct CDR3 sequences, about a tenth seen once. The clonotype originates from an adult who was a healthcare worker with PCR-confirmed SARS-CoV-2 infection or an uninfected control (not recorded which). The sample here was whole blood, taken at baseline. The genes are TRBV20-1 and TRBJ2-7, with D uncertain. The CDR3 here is CSARDSLYGFDSYEQYF. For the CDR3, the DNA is TGCAGTGCTAGAGACTCTCTCTACGGTTTTGACTCCTACGAGCAGTACTTC.